Below are 5 T cell receptor beta chains sequenced from a single sample in a study of post-analysis software for immune sequencing data. Libraries were made from TCR beta cDNA, and they carried unique molecular identifiers. TCRdb itself ran the PCR reads through MiXCR, one entry per CDR3 protein. Found here are over 150,000 distinct CDR3 sequences, around 36% of them singletons; the top ten hold 25% to 35%. The starting material was blood, obtained after autologous hematopoietic stem cell transplantation. These receptors all come from a girl aged 5-17 years with multiple sclerosis.

In its sample, this clonotype was seen many times. This chain joins TRBV29-1 and TRBJ2-7; 7 bases map to TRBD1. This CDR3 region has 12 residues. In germline, CDR1 is SQVTM, CDR2 ANQGSEA. The V gene end was trimmed by 1 base and the J gene end by 3 bases; junction bases not matched to a gene: 0. For the CDR3, the DNA is TGCAGCGTTGAAGGGACAGGCTACGAGCAGTACTTC. It specifies CSVEGTGYEQYF.

In DNA form, the CDR3 reads TGTGCCAGCAGCTTAGGGACAGGGCAGCCCTTTCAGTACTTC. Translated, it gives CASSLGTGQPFQYF. The gene calls are TRBV13 and TRBJ2-4; 7 bases fit TRBD1. With V trimmed by 0 bases and J by 11 bases, 7 bases remained unmatched. The CDR3 loop spans 14 amino acids. In germline, CDR1 is PRHDT, CDR2 FYEKMQ (reference sequence).

Ten or more counts support this clonotype. V gene TRBV6-5 combines with J gene TRBJ2-5, with D possibly being TRBD1 (6 bases). CDR3 size: 14 residues. Trimming cost V 2 bases and J 5 bases, with 12 bases left between them. From germline, CDR1 is MNHEY and CDR2 SVGAGI. CDR3 amino acids: CASSYGQGMETQYF. CDR3 DNA sequence: TGTGCCAGCAGTTACGGCCAGGGGATGGAGACCCAGTACTTC.

The chain has TRBV10-2 and TRBJ2-3; possible D gene TRBD2, 7 bases. The CDR3 has 16 residues. From germline, CDR1 is WSHSY and CDR2 SAAADI. Trimming left V 4 bases short and J 4 bases short, with 18 bases between. CDR3 in DNA: TGCGCCAGCAGTGGCCGCGGAGGGGGGGCGGCAGATACGCAGTATTTT. It is translated as CASSGRGGGAADTQYF.

This clonotype was recorded a few times. The V call is TRBV6-1, the J call TRBJ2-5; D tentatively reads TRBD1 or TRBD2 (5 bases each). Trimming left V 2 bases short and J 5 bases short, with 12 bases between. The CDR3 is 14 amino acids. The germline V gene encodes CDR1 MNHNS and CDR2 SASEGT. The CDR3 reads CASSERGGGETQYF. CDR3 sequence (DNA): TGTGCCAGCAGTGAACGTGGGGGTGGGGAGACCCAGTACTTC.